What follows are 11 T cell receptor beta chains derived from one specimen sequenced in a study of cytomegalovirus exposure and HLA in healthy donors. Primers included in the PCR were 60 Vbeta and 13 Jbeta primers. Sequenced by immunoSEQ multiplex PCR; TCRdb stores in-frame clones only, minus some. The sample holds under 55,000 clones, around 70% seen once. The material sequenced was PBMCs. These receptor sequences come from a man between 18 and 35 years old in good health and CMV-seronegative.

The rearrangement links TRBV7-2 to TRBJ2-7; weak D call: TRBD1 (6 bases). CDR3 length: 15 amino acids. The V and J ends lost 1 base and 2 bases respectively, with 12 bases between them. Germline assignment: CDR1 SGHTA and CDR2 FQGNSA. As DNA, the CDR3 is TGTGCCAGCAGCTTAGTCCCGCAGGGGACCTACGAGCAGTACTTC. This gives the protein CASSLVPQGTYEQYF.

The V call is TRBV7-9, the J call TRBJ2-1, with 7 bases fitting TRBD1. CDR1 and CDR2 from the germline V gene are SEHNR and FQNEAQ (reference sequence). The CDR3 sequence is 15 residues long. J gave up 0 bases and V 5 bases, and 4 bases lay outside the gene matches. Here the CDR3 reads CASSKRQGSYNEQFF. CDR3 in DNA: TGTGCCAGCAGCAAGCGACAGGGCTCCTACAATGAGCAGTTCTTC.

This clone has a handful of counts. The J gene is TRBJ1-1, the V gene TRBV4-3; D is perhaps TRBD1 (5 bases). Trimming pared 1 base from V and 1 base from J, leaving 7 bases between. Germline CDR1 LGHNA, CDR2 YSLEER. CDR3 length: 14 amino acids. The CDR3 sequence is CASSQAGGNTEAFF. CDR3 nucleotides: TGCGCCAGCAGCCAAGCGGGGGGGAACACTGAAGCTTTCTTT.

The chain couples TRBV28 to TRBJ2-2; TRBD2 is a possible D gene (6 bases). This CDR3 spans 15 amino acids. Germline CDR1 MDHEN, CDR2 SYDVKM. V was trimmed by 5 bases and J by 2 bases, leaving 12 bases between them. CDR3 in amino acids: CASSHAGRNTGELFF. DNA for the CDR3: TGTGCCAGCAGTCACGCGGGACGTAACACCGGGGAGCTGTTTTTT.

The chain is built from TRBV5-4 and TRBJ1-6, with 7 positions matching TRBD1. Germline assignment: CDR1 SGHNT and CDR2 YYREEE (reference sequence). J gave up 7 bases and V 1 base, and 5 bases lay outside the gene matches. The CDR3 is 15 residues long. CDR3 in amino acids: CASSLRTGNNSPLHF. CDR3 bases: TGTGCCAGCAGCTTGCGGACAGGAAACAATTCACCCCTCCACTTT.

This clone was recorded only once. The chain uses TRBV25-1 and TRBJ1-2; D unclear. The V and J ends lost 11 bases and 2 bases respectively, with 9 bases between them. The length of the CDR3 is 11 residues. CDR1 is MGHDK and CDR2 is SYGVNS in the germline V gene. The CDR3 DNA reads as TGTGCCCAGACTACCAACTATGGCTACACCTTC. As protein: CAQTTNYGYTF.

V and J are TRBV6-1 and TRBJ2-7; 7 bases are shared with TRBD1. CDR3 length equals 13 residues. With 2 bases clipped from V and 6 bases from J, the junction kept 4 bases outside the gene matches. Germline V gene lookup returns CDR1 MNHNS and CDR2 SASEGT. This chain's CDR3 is CASSELGGGEQYF. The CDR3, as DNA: TGTGCCAGCAGTGAATTAGGGGGCGGCGAGCAGTACTTC.

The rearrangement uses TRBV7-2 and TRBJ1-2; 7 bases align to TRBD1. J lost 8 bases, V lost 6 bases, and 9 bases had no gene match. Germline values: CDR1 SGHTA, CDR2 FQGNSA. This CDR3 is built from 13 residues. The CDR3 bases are TGTGCCAGCAGTCCCGACAGGGTCGGCGGCTACACCTTC. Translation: CASSPDRVGGYTF.

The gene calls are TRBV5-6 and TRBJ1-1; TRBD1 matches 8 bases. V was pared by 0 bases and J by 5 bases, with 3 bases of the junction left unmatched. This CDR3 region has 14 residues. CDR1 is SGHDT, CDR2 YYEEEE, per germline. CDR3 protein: CASSLGQGSTEAFF. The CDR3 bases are TGTGCCAGCAGCTTGGGACAGGGGAGTACTGAAGCTTTCTTT.

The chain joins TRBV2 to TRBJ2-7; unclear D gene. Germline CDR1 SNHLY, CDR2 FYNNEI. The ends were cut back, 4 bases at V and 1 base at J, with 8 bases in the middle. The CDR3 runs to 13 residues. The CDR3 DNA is TGTGCCAGCAGTGTCCTACAGTCCTACGAGCAGTACTTC. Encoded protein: CASSVLQSYEQYF.

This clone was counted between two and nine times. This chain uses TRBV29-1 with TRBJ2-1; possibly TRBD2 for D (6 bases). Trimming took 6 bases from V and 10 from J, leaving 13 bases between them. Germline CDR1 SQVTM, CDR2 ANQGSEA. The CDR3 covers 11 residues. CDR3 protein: CSVGGSVEQFF. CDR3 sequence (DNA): TGCAGCGTCGGGGGAAGCGTGGAGCAGTTCTTC.